A single sample gave rise to the 22 T cell receptor beta chains below, sequenced in a study of T cell changes during pregnancy in multiple sclerosis. TCRdb's copy holds only in-frame clones and misses some; the assay was immunoSEQ multiplex PCR. The table includes around 15,000 clones, almost 85% detected once. The sample here was CD8+ T cells from peripheral blood mononuclear cells, taken in the second trimester of pregnancy. The receptors stem from a female donor in good health, enrolled as a control in a pregnancy study.

The chain carries TRBV4-2 and TRBJ2-3; no clear D gene. Germline CDR1 is LGHNA and CDR2 is YNFKEQ. V dropped 0 bases and J dropped 3 bases, with 7 bases sitting between them. The CDR3 extends over 14 amino acids. The CDR3 region has the DNA TGTGCCAGCAGCCAAGATCCCTCTACAGATACGCAGTATTTT. It is translated as CASSQDPSTDTQYF.

This chain connects TRBV7-8 to TRBJ2-5; 8 positions agree with TRBD1. The CDR3 runs to 16 residues. V was clipped by 4 bases and J by 3 bases; unmatched bases: 10. Germline CDR1 reads SGHVS; CDR2 reads FQNEAQ. CDR3 in DNA: TGTGCCAGCAGCTCCCCCCCAAACAGGGGGAAAGAGACCCAGTACTTC. It encodes CASSSPPNRGKETQYF.

The genes are TRBV19 and TRBJ1-1; 7 bases map to TRBD1. The ends lost 5 bases at V and 1 base at J; junction bases unmatched: 4. This CDR3 comprises 14 residues. The germline gives CDR1 LNHDA, CDR2 SQIVND (reference sequence). CDR3 amino acids: CASSATGPNTEAFF. The CDR3 coding sequence is TGTGCCAGTAGTGCGACAGGGCCGAACACTGAAGCTTTCTTT.

The chain carries TRBV28 and TRBJ1-6; D remains unclear. Germline V gene sequence: CDR1 MDHEN, CDR2 SYDVKM. This CDR3 contains 12 residues. With 3 bases removed from V and 7 bases from J, the gap between germline ends came to 4 bases. The DNA for the CDR3 is TGTGCCAGCAGTTTGTCAAATTCACCCCTCCACTTT. Protein sequence: CASSLSNSPLHF.

The gene calls are TRBV7-9 and TRBJ2-2; no firm D call. CDR1 is SEHNR, CDR2 FQNEAQ, per germline (reference sequence). V was cut by 1 base and J by 8 bases, with 5 bases left in between. The CDR3 spans 12 residues. This CDR3 reads CASSLVIGELFF. The DNA for the CDR3 is TGTGCCAGCAGCTTAGTAATTGGGGAGCTGTTTTTT.

The chain links TRBV11-3 to TRBJ1-1; D possibly corresponds to TRBD1 (5 bases). V lost 5 bases to trimming and J lost 1 base, with 11 bases between them. This CDR3 region has 14 residues. Germline V gene data show CDR1 as SGHNT and CDR2 as YENEEA. CDR3 nucleotides: TGTGCCAGCAGCAACCAGGGATCGAACACTGAAGCTTTCTTT. As protein: CASSNQGSNTEAFF.

The DNA for the CDR3 is TGTGCCAGCAGCGACCAGACTAGCGGCTCCTACGAGCAGTACTTC. Amino acids: CASSDQTSGSYEQYF. This chain links TRBV13 with TRBJ2-7; 9 nucleotides align to TRBD2. Unmatched junction bases numbered 5, after V lost 5 bases and J lost 0 bases. Germline values: CDR1 PRHDT, CDR2 FYEKMQ (reference sequence). The CDR3 has 15 residues.

The table lists this clone with a few counts. The chain recombines TRBV29-1 with TRBJ1-1; 8 bases are a match to TRBD1. Germline V CDR1 and CDR2: SQVTM, ANQGSEA. V trimming: 8 bases; J trimming: 4 bases; junction bases outside the gene matches: 6. The CDR3 runs 12 residues. The CDR3 loop is CSFQQGGTEAFF. As DNA, the CDR3 is TGCAGCTTCCAACAGGGGGGCACTGAAGCTTTCTTT.

The chain combines TRBV19 with TRBJ2-3; a possible D gene is TRBD2 (5 bases). Germline V gives CDR1 LNHDA, CDR2 SQIVND (reference sequence). The CDR3 totals 15 residues. With 4 bases removed from V and 2 bases from J, the gap between germline ends came to 13 bases. Written as DNA, the CDR3 is TGTGCCAGTAGTACATATTCCGGGGACACAGATACGCAGTATTTT. Its translation is CASSTYSGDTDTQYF.

The CDR3 is CASSLSDSNYGYTF. The CDR3 DNA follows: TGTGCCAGCAGCTTATCAGATTCTAACTATGGCTACACCTTC. The chain has TRBV7-2 and TRBJ1-2, with D hard to call. Germline CDR1 reads SGHTA; CDR2 reads FQGNSA. Trimming removed 2 bases at V and 0 bases at J, with 7 bases between. CDR3 length equals 14 residues.

The count of this clone is one. The chain is built from TRBV27 and TRBJ1-1, with 7 nucleotides matching TRBD1. V shed 3 bases, J shed 3 bases, and the junction held 7 bases outside the gene matches. Germline lookup yields CDR1 MNHEY and CDR2 SMNVEV (reference sequence). This CDR3 comprises 15 residues. CDR3 in amino acids: CASSFSRGLYTEAFF. CDR3 coding DNA: TGTGCCAGCAGTTTTTCGAGGGGGCTGTACACTGAAGCTTTCTTT.

The chain combines TRBV4-1 with TRBJ2-6, with 7 nucleotides matching TRBD2. This CDR3 is 17 amino acids long. The J segment lost 0 bases and the V segment lost 5 bases, leaving 7 bases of the junction unmatched. CDR1 and CDR2 from the germline V gene are MGHRA and YSYEKL. CDR3 in amino acids: CASSRQRGGSGANVLTF. CDR3 nucleotides: TGCGCCAGCAGCAGACAGCGCGGGGGCTCTGGGGCCAACGTCCTGACTTTC.

The sample holds a few counts of this clone. The gene calls are TRBV7-9 and TRBJ2-1, with D tentatively TRBD2 (5 bases). Per germline, CDR1 SEHNR and CDR2 FQNEAQ (reference sequence). V shed 5 bases and J shed 2 bases, with 16 bases lying between them. The CDR3 is 16 amino acids. In DNA form, the CDR3 reads TGTGCCAGCAGCCCGAAGCGGTCCGTAACCTACAATGAGCAGTTCTTC. Translated: CASSPKRSVTYNEQFF. The variable domain in full, completed from reference TRBV7-9 and TRBJ2-1, reads DTGVSQNPRHKITKRGQNVTFRCDPISEHNRLYWYRQTLGQGPEFLTYFQNEAQLEKSRLLSDRFSAERPKGSFSTLEIQRTEQGDSAMYLCASSPKRSVTYNEQFFGPGTRLTVL.

This clone was detected only a few times. The CDR3 DNA reads as TGTGCCAGCAGCTTAGAGGGACAGGGGTCCTACGAGCAGTACTTC. It is translated as CASSLEGQGSYEQYF. The chain couples TRBV7-9 to TRBJ2-7; 10 bases map to TRBD1. Germline V gene sequence: CDR1 SEHNR, CDR2 FQNEAQ (reference sequence). After removal of 1 base from V and 1 base from J, the junction contained 1 base not matched to a gene. This CDR3 contains 15 residues. The full variable domain, with the rest looked up from reference TRBV7-9 and TRBJ2-7, is DTGVSQNPRHKITKRGQNVTFRCDPISEHNRLYWYRQTLGQGPEFLTYFQNEAQLEKSRLLSDRFSAERPKGSFSTLEIQRTEQGDSAMYLCASSLEGQGSYEQYFGPGTRLTVT.

The chain employs TRBV7-2 and TRBJ1-6, with no clear D. V was cut by 1 base and J by 11 bases, with 12 bases left in between. CDR3 length equals 14 residues. Germline values: CDR1 SGHTA, CDR2 FQGNSA. The CDR3 protein is CASSLEFGGPPLHF. CDR3 DNA sequence: TGTGCCAGCAGCTTAGAATTCGGAGGGCCACCCCTCCACTTT.

V and J are TRBV25-1 and TRBJ2-7; 7 nucleotides align to TRBD1. There are 13 residues in the CDR3. After removal of 8 bases from V and 4 bases from J, the junction contained 8 bases not matched to a gene. CDR1 and CDR2 from the germline V gene are MGHDK and SYGVNS. CDR3 residues: CASAEQGFYEQYF. The DNA for the CDR3 is TGTGCCAGCGCCGAACAGGGGTTTTACGAGCAGTACTTC.

V gene TRBV27 combines with J gene TRBJ1-6; 9 nucleotides line up with TRBD1. Unmatched junction bases numbered 7, after V lost 6 bases and J lost 7 bases. The CDR3 is made up of 15 amino acids. The germline V gene has CDR1 MNHEY and CDR2 SMNVEV (reference sequence). This CDR3 is CASSLGTGINSPLHF. The CDR3 DNA reads TGTGCCAGCAGCCTTGGGACAGGGATCAATTCACCCCTCCACTTT.

This chain joins TRBV6-1 and TRBJ2-2; D not resolved. This CDR3 is built from 11 residues. Germline CDR1 is MNHNS and CDR2 is SASEGT. The germline V and J ends were trimmed by 10 bases and 5 bases, with 8 bases remaining between them. The CDR3: CATGETGELFF. In nucleotides, the CDR3 is TGTGCCACGGGTGAAACCGGGGAGCTGTTTTTT.

The J gene is TRBJ1-4, the V gene TRBV4-2; D perhaps matches TRBD1 (6 bases). CDR1 LGHNA and CDR2 YNFKEQ come from the germline V gene. The CDR3 consists of 16 residues. Trimming removed 0 bases from V and 4 bases from J, with 12 bases in between. The CDR3 nucleotides are TGTGCCAGCAGCCAAGATATGGGACAAGGTAATGAAAAACTGTTTTTT. Its translation is CASSQDMGQGNEKLFF.

This CDR3 reads CASSQEGGDYGYTF. The DNA of the CDR3 is TGCGCCAGCAGCCAAGAGGGAGGGGACTATGGCTACACCTTC. This sequence joins TRBV4-3 and TRBJ1-2; possibly TRBD1 for D (5 bases). CDR1 is LGHNA and CDR2 is YSLEER in the germline V gene. The CDR3 totals 14 residues. V was pared by 0 bases and J by 3 bases, with 8 bases between.

The V and J genes are TRBV13 and TRBJ2-5, with D possibly TRBD1 on 6 matching bases. The V gene's germline CDR1 is PRHDT and CDR2 FYEKMQ (reference sequence). The CDR3 is made up of 14 amino acids. The ends were cut back, 5 bases at V and 1 base at J, with 11 bases in the middle. CDR3: CASSLRTVQETQYF. CDR3 DNA: TGTGCCAGCAGCCTCCGGACAGTCCAAGAGACCCAGTACTTC. Full variable domain (rest looked up from reference TRBV13 and TRBJ2-5): AAGVIQSPRHLIKEKRETATLKCYPIPRHDTVYWYQQGPGQDPQFLISFYEKMQSDKGSIPDRFSAQQFSDYHSELNMSSLELGDSALYFCASSLRTVQETQYFGPGTRLLVL.

This clone was found a few times. The chain links TRBV4-3 to TRBJ2-1, with 9 bases lining up with TRBD2. The CDR3 totals 17 residues. V was clipped by 0 bases and J by 7 bases; unmatched bases: 10. Germline CDR1 and CDR2: LGHNA and YSLEER. The CDR3 sequence: CASSQDRLAGLGNEQFF. The CDR3 region has the DNA TGCGCCAGCAGCCAAGATCGGCTAGCGGGGTTGGGGAATGAGCAGTTCTTC.